One sample yielded the 23 T cell receptor beta chains listed below, sequenced in a study of blood T cell repertoires in COVID-19. Assay: immunoSEQ multiplex PCR; the TCRdb copy retains only in-frame clones and omits some. The sample shows approximately 200,000 clones, 80% to 90% of them seen only once. The specimen was PBMCs or T cells enriched from blood (not recorded which). These receptors were collected from a man aged 25 to 40 in a cohort exposed to, infected with or recovered from COVID-19 (not recorded which).

This clone has a handful of counts. The gene calls are TRBV2 and TRBJ2-1, with 9 positions matching TRBD2. Germline loops: CDR1 SNHLY, CDR2 FYNNEI. This CDR3 has 13 amino acids. V was clipped by 8 bases and J by 10 bases; unmatched bases: 9. The CDR3 reads CASAGTSSSEQFF. CDR3 in DNA: TGTGCCAGCGCCGGGACTAGCTCATCCGAGCAGTTCTTC.

CDR3 residues: CASGGLAGVTGELFF. The CDR3 bases are TGTGCCAGCGGGGGACTAGCGGGAGTAACCGGGGAGCTGTTTTTT. This chain joins TRBV7-8 and TRBJ2-2, with 14 positions matching TRBD2. Germline values: CDR1 SGHVS, CDR2 FQNEAQ. The CDR3 runs to 15 residues. The J segment lost 5 bases and the V segment lost 8 bases, leaving 4 bases of the junction unmatched.

The chain uses TRBV5-4 and TRBJ1-2; 7 bases match TRBD1. The CDR3 is 15 amino acids. V trimming: 0 bases; J trimming: 5 bases; junction bases outside the gene matches: 7. The V gene's germline CDR1 is SGHNT and CDR2 YYREEE (reference sequence). The CDR3 DNA sequence: TGTGCCAGCAGCTTGGCGGCAGGGGGATTTTATGGCTACACCTTC. It yields the protein CASSLAAGGFYGYTF.

DNA of the CDR3: TGTGCCAGCAGCTTAGATTCGGGGGGGCTTGAGCAGTTCTTC. Its protein product is CASSLDSGGLEQFF. This chain connects TRBV11-3 to TRBJ2-1; 8 bases agree with TRBD2. The J segment lost 9 bases and the V segment lost 0 bases, leaving 4 bases of the junction unmatched. This CDR3 has 14 amino acids. Germline CDR1 and CDR2: SGHNT and YENEEA.

V usage is TRBV7-3 and J usage is TRBJ2-5, with TRBD2 matching over 11 bases. CDR1 and CDR2 (germline): SGHTA, FQGTGA. The ends lost 5 bases at V and 4 bases at J; junction bases unmatched: 6. CDR3 length equals 15 residues. CDR3 residues: CASSLQGLAGETQYF. DNA of the CDR3: TGTGCCAGCAGCCTTCAAGGACTAGCGGGAGAGACCCAGTACTTC.

The gene calls are TRBV5-1 and TRBJ1-4; D gene uncertain. The CDR3 is made up of 14 amino acids. The germline CDR1 and CDR2 sequences are SGHRS and YFSETQ. V lost 0 bases, J lost 7 bases, and 10 bases lay in between. CDR3 bases: TGCGCCAGCAGCTTGGTATTGACACCTGAAAAACTGTTTTTT. This gives the protein CASSLVLTPEKLFF. The variable domain in full, with the rest retrieved from reference TRBV5-1 and TRBJ1-4, is KAGVTQTPRYLIKTRGQQVTLSCSPISGHRSVSWYQQTPGQGLQFLFEYFSETQRNKGNFPGRFSGRQFSNSRSEMNVSTLELGDSALYLCASSLVLTPEKLFFGSGTQLSVL.

The genes are TRBV6-5 and TRBJ2-3; maybe TRBD1 (6 bases). Germline V gene lookup returns CDR1 MNHEY and CDR2 SVGAGI. The CDR3 covers 15 residues. Trimming cost V 0 bases and J 5 bases, with 12 bases left between them. This CDR3 is CASSYSYRDEDTQYF. CDR3 in DNA: TGTGCCAGCAGTTACTCTTACAGGGACGAAGATACGCAGTATTTT.

The chain recombines TRBV9 with TRBJ2-1; D may be TRBD1 (6 bases). Germline V gives CDR1 SGDLS, CDR2 YYNGEE. The CDR3 loop spans 15 amino acids. Trimming removed 2 bases from V and 1 base from J, with 10 bases in between. The CDR3 loop reads CASSVQGTSYNEQFF. The CDR3 nucleotides read TGTGCCAGCAGCGTCCAGGGGACATCCTACAATGAGCAGTTCTTC.

The chain employs TRBV7-2 and TRBJ2-7; 8 bases are shared with TRBD1. The CDR3 is made up of 16 amino acids. J lost 4 bases, V lost 1 base, and 9 bases had no gene match. Germline assignment: CDR1 SGHTA and CDR2 FQGNSA. This chain's CDR3 is CASSLGPQGAIYEQYF. As DNA, the CDR3 is TGTGCCAGCAGCTTAGGACCGCAGGGGGCGATTTACGAGCAGTACTTC. The whole variable domain, filled in from reference TRBV7-2 and TRBJ2-7, reads GAGVSQSPSNKVTEKGKDVELRCDPISGHTALYWYRQSLGQGLEFLIYFQGNSAPDKSGLPSDRFSAERTGGSVSTLTIQRTQQEDSAVYLCASSLGPQGAIYEQYFGPGTRLTVT.

This chain uses TRBV27 with TRBJ2-7; possible D gene TRBD2, 5 bases. Germline CDR1 and CDR2: MNHEY and SMNVEV (reference sequence). Trimming shortened V by 5 bases and J by 4 bases, and 12 bases separated the two germline ends. This CDR3 comprises 13 residues. CDR3 DNA: TGTGCCAGCAGTCACGGGGTAGCATACGAGCAGTACTTC. Residues: CASSHGVAYEQYF.

The gene calls are TRBV27 and TRBJ2-1; D uncertain. Germline CDR1 reads MNHEY; CDR2 reads SMNVEV (reference sequence). This CDR3 spans 16 amino acids. The V end lost 4 bases, the J end lost 2 bases, and 15 bases lay between the germline ends. The CDR3 bases are TGTGCCAGCAGTTCCCCTCGAGGCGGCCCCTACAATGAGCAGTTCTTC. Its protein is CASSSPRGGPYNEQFF.

The chain combines TRBV9 with TRBJ2-5; the D gene is possibly TRBD2 (5 bases). The CDR3 is 16 residues long. Germline-derived CDR1 and CDR2 are SGDLS and YYNGEE. Trimming left V 2 bases short and J 3 bases short, with 17 bases between. CDR3 nucleotide sequence: TGTGCCAGCAGCGTGAATCTAGCCGGAGGTAAAGAGACCCAGTACTTC. This translates into CASSVNLAGGKETQYF.

This chain joins TRBV5-4 and TRBJ2-4; no definite D call. Germline loops: CDR1 SGHNT, CDR2 YYREEE (reference sequence). The CDR3 has 15 amino acids. Trimming shortened V by 0 bases and J by 5 bases, and 12 bases separated the two germline ends. This chain's CDR3 is CASSLAGASENIQYF. The CDR3 DNA follows: TGTGCCAGCAGCTTGGCCGGTGCCAGCGAAAACATTCAGTACTTC.

The sample holds a few counts of this clone. The chain employs TRBV5-1 and TRBJ2-7; 12 positions match TRBD2. This CDR3 spans 21 amino acids. Trimming cost V 5 bases and J 5 bases; bases outside gene matches: 26. The V gene's germline CDR1 is SGHRS and CDR2 YFSETQ. The CDR3 nucleotides read TGCGCCAGCAGTCAGAGAGCATTAGGTGGGGGTACTAGCGGGAGGAACGACGAGCAGTACTTC. This codes for CASSQRALGGGTSGRNDEQYF.

This rearrangement joins TRBV6-4 to TRBJ2-7, with 8 bases fitting TRBD1. The length of the CDR3 is 17 residues. V lost 6 bases to trimming and J lost 3 bases; unmatched junction nucleotides: 16. CDR1 MRHNA and CDR2 SNTAGT come from the germline V gene. CDR3 coding DNA: TGTGCCAGCAGAAAAAAAACCGACAGGGGACATATCTACGAGCAGTACTTC. It codes for CASRKKTDRGHIYEQYF.

The J gene is TRBJ1-2, the V gene TRBV5-6; 9 nucleotides align to TRBD1. J was trimmed by 4 bases and V by 3 bases; bases with no gene match: 13. The germline CDR1 and CDR2 sequences are SGHDT and YYEEEE. The length of the CDR3 is 17 residues. CDR3 nucleotide sequence: TGTGCCAGCAGCTCCGGACTCACAGGGGGCGCCTCCTATGGCTACACCTTC. It translates to CASSSGLTGGASYGYTF.

This sequence joins TRBV7-2 and TRBJ2-7, with D tentatively TRBD2 (5 bases). The CDR3 runs to 14 residues. Deletions cut 5 bases from V and 2 bases from J, with 13 bases between. Germline values: CDR1 SGHTA, CDR2 FQGNSA. The CDR3 loop reads CASSPYFGAYEQYF. The CDR3 DNA follows: TGTGCCAGCAGCCCCTACTTCGGGGCCTACGAGCAGTACTTC.

This clone was counted many times. The chain carries TRBV6-5 and TRBJ1-1, with a possible D match to TRBD1 (6 bases). Germline CDR1 MNHEY, CDR2 SVGAGI. Between the trimmed V and J ends, which lost 8 bases and 3 bases, there was a span of 13 bases. This CDR3 is built from 13 residues. CDR3 in amino acids: CASGRGEYTEAFF. As DNA, the CDR3 is TGTGCCAGCGGGAGGGGGGAATACACTGAAGCTTTCTTT.

The chain has TRBV5-1 and TRBJ2-5; 7 positions agree with TRBD1. Unmatched junction bases numbered 16, after V lost 7 bases and J lost 7 bases. The CDR3 spans 15 residues. Germline V gene data show CDR1 as SGHRS and CDR2 as YFSETQ. This CDR3 is CASRPPQGVKGTQYF. The CDR3 nucleotides are TGCGCCAGCCGCCCCCCGCAGGGGGTTAAGGGGACCCAGTACTTC.

The genes are TRBV24-1 and TRBJ1-5; TRBD1 aligns across 9 bases. Germline CDR1 is KGHDR and CDR2 is SFDVKD. The ends lost 10 bases at V and 0 bases at J; junction bases unmatched: 3. CDR3 length equals 14 residues. The CDR3 DNA sequence: TGTGCCACTCAGGGACAGGGTAGCAATCAGCCCCAGCATTTT. Encoded protein: CATQGQGSNQPQHF.

The chain carries TRBV6-5 and TRBJ2-7; D might be TRBD1 (6 bases). Trimming took off 2 bases at V and 3 bases at J, with 14 bases between the two ends. The length of the CDR3 is 15 residues. Germline CDR1 and CDR2: MNHEY and SVGAGI. CDR3 in DNA: TGTGCCAGCAGTTACCTTGGACAGACGGACTACGAGCAGTACTTC. Its protein is CASSYLGQTDYEQYF.

J is TRBJ1-5 and V is TRBV19; D remains unclear. The CDR3 runs 17 residues. In germline, CDR1 is LNHDA, CDR2 SQIVND (reference sequence). Deletions cut 5 bases from V and 3 bases from J, with 20 bases between. The CDR3 here is CASSLQVGRELNQPQHF. As DNA, the CDR3 is TGTGCCAGTAGTCTCCAGGTCGGCAGAGAACTCAATCAGCCCCAGCATTTT.

The rearrangement joins TRBV27 to TRBJ1-1; the D is unclear. Germline assignment: CDR1 MNHEY and CDR2 SMNVEV (reference sequence). This CDR3 is built from 13 residues. V was shortened by 5 bases and J by 2 bases, with 9 bases between the two germline ends. The CDR3 nucleotides are TGTGCCAGCAGTCGACTTATAAACACTGAAGCTTTCTTT. It specifies CASSRLINTEAFF.